This T cell receptor (beta chain) was captured by sequencing in a study of T cell responses to AZD1222 COVID-19 vaccine. Study observations and caveats: Increases in Spike-specific TCR breadth and depth were seen after two AZD1222 doses. Sampling captured repertoires only after the peak T cell response. Clonal diversity was possibly underestimated, and the donors were mostly white British, with more females.

Details on this clone: Its antigen is unknown.

TCRdb's table, derived via immunoSEQ multiplex PCR, lists solely in-frame clones and lacks some. Seen here are over 150,000 clones, less than 95% observed once, and the top ten hold approximately 3%. Source: peripheral blood, taken on day 0 of AZD1222 vaccination. The receptor was isolated from an adult in good health.

The CDR3 here is CASSQDRSPGGYTF. CDR3 coding DNA: TGCGCCAGCAGCCAAGATCGGTCGCCCGGTGGCTACACCTTC. This sequence joins TRBV4-3 and TRBJ1-2; D is ambiguous. CDR3 size: 14 residues. Germline V gives CDR1 LGHNA, CDR2 YSLEER. V lost 0 bases and J 7 bases, leaving 12 bases between the germline ends.